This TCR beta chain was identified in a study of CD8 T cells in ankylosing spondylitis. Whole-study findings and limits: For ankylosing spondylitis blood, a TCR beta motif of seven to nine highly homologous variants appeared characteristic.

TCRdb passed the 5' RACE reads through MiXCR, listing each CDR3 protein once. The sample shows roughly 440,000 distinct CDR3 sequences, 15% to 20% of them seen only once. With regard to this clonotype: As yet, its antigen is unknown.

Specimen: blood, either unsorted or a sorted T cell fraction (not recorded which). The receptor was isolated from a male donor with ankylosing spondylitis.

The CDR3 protein is CASRTGVPLGGTQYF. The CDR3 DNA sequence: TGTGCCAGCAGAACAGGGGTCCCCCTAGGCGGGACCCAGTACTTC. This chain links TRBV27 with TRBJ2-5, with 7 nucleotides matching TRBD1. Germline assignment: CDR1 MNHEY and CDR2 SMNVEV (reference sequence). The CDR3 loop spans 15 amino acids. V gave up 6 bases and J gave up 7 bases; unmatched junction bases: 14.